What follows describes a single TCR beta chain. Its antigen is not identified. Profiled with immunoSEQ multiplex PCR; TCRdb holds only in-frame clones, not every one. The sample lists 2 million to 2.5 million clones, approximately 94% occurring once. The data derive from a study of shared clonotypes between healthy human individuals. Looking at the study overall: A couple of women and a few men aged 18 to 49 made up the donors.

J lost 4 bases, V lost 5 bases, and 9 bases had no gene match. This CDR3 is built from 16 residues. Germline V gives CDR1 SEHNR, CDR2 FQNEAQ (reference sequence). The naive CD8 population came from CD45RO-negative cells selected for CCR7, without terminally differentiated effector memory CD45RA+ cells. Donors comprised only Caucasian adults living in Nashville, Tennessee. Study-wide results and limits: Non-shared clonotypes had lower generation probabilities than those shared by all four donors. Sampling involved blood alone; tissue repertoires likely differ.

The specimen was naive CD8+ T cells sorted from blood. The source is a man aged 18-30 years in good health. The rearrangement joins TRBV7-9 to TRBJ2-1; TRBD2 matches at 9 bases. CDR3 coding DNA: TGTGCCAGCAGCGATGACCTAGCGGGACCATACAATGAGCAGTTCTTC. Protein product: CASSDDLAGPYNEQFF.